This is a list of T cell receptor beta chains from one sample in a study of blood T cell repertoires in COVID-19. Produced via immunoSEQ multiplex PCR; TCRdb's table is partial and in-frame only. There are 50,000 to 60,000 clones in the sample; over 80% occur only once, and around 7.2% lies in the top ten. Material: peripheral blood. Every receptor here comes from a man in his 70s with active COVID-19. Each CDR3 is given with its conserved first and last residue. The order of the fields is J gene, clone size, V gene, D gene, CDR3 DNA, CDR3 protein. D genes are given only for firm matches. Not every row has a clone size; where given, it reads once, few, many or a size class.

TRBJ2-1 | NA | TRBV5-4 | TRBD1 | TGTGCCAGCAGCTTGTGGGGATGGGACAGCTCCTACAATGAGCAGTTCTTC | CASSLWGWDSSYNEQFF
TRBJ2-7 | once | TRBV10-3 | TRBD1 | TGTGCCATCAGTGAGGGGGGGACAGGGGGCTGGGAGCAGTACTTC | CAISEGGTGGWEQYF
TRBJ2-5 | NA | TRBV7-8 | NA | TGTGCCAGCAGCGCGGAACAGGGCTCCCAGTACTTC | CASSAEQGSQYF
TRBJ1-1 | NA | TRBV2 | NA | TGTGCCAGCAGCCCATCGGGGATTAACACTGAAGCTTTCTTT | CASSPSGINTEAFF
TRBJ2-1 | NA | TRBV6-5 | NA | TGTGCCAGCAGCCCAAAAGGCAGGGGTAACAATGAGCAGTTCTTC | CASSPKGRGNNEQFF
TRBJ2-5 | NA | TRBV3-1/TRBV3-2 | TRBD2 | TGTGCCAGCAGCCAAGTCGGAGCGGGGAGGCAAGAGACCCAGTACTTC | CASSQVGAGRQETQYF
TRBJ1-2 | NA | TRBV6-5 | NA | TGTGCCAGCATAAGAGTGCCCTCTAACTATGGCTACACCTTC | CASIRVPSNYGYTF
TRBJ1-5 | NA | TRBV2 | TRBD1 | TGTGCCAGCATTGCCGACAGGGGAAGCAATCAGCCCCAGCATTTT | CASIADRGSNQPQHF
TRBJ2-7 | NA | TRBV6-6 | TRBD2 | TGTGCCAGCAGTTCCCCTAGCGGGGGGTACGAGCAGTACTTC | CASSSPSGGYEQYF
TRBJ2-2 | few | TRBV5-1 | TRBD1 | TGCGCCAGCAGCTGGACAGGGGCCGGGGAGCTGTTTTTT | CASSWTGAGELFF
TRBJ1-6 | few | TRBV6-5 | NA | TGTGCCAGCAGGCGGGGCAGAGCTTCACCCCTCCACTTT | CASRRGRASPLHF
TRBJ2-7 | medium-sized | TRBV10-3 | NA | TGTGCCATCAGTGACAGCGCAATCTCCTACGAGCAGTACTTC | CAISDSAISYEQYF
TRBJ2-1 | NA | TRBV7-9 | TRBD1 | TGTGCCAGCAGCTTACGGTCCTCGGGACAGGGCCCTAATGAGCAGTTCTTC | CASSLRSSGQGPNEQFF
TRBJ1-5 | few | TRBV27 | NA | TGTGCCAGCAGTACCCAAGGGGGTCAGCCCCAGCATTTT | CASSTQGGQPQHF
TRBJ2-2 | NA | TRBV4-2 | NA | TGTGCCAGCAGCCAAGGACCCCAGGGCCCGAACACCGGGGAGCTGTTTTTT | CASSQGPQGPNTGELFF
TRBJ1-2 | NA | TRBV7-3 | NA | TGTGCCAGCAGCTTAGGGGGGGCAGCTAACTATGGCTACACCTTC | CASSLGGAANYGYTF